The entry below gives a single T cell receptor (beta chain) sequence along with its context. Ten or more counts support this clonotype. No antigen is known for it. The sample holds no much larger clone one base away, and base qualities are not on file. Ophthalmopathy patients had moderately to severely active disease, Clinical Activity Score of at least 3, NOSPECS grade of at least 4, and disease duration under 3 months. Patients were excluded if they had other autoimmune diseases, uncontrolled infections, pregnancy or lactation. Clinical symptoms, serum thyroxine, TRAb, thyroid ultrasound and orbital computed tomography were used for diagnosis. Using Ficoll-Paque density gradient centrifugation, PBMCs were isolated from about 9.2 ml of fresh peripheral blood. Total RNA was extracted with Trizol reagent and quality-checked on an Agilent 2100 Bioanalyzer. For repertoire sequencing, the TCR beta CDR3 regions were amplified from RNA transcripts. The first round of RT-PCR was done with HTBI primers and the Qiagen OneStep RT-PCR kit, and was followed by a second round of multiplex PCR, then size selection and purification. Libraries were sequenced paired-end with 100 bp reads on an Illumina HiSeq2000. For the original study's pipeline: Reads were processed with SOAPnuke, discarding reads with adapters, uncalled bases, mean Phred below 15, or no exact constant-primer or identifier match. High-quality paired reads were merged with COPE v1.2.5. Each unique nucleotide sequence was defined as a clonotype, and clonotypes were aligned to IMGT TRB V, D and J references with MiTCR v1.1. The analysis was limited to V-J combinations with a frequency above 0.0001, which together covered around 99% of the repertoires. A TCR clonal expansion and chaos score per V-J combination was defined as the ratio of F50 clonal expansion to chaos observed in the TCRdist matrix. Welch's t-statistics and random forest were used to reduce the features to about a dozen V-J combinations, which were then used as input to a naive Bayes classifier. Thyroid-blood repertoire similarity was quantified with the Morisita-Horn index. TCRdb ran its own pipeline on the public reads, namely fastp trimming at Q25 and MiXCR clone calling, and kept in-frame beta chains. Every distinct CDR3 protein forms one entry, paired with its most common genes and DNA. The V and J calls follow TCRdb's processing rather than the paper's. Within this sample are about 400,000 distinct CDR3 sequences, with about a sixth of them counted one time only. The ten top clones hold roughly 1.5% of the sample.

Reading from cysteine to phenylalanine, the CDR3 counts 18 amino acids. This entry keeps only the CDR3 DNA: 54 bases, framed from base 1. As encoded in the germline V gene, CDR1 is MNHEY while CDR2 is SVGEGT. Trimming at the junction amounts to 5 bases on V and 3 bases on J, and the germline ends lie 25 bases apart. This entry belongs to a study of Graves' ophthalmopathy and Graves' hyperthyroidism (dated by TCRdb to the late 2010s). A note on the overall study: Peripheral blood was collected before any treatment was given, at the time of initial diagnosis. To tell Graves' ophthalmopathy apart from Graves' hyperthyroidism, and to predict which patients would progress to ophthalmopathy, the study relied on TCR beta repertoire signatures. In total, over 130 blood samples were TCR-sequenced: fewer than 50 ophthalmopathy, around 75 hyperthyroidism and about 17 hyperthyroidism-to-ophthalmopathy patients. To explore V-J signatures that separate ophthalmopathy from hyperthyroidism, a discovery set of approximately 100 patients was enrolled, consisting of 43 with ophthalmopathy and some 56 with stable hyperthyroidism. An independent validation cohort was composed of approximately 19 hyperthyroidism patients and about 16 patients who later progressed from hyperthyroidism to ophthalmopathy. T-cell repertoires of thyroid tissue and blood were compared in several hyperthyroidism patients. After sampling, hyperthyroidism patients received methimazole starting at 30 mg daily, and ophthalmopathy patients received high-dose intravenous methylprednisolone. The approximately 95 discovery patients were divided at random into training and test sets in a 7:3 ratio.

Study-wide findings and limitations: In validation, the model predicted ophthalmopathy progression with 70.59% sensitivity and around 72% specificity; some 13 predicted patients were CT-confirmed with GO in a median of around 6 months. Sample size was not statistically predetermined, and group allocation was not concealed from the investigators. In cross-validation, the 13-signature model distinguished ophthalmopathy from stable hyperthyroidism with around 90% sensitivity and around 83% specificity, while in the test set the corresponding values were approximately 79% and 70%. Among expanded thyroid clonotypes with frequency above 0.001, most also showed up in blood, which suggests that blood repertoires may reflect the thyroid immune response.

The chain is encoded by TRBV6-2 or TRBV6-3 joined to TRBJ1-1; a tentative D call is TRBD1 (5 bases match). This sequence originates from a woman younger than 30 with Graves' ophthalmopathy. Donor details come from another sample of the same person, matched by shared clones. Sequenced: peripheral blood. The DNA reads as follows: TGTGCCAGCAGTAGTATCCGGGGCATCTTTTTCGGGGACACTGAAGCTTTCTTT. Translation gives CASSSIRGIFFGDTEAFF.